Each of the 19 T cell receptor beta chains below was sequenced from the same sample in a study of OX40 agonist ivuxolimab in advanced cancers. Libraries came from the immunoSEQ multiplex PCR assay. TCRdb carries this immuneACCESS record with in-frame sequences only. Its versions omit some clonotypes, under half of them owing to an unresolved V gene in the studies checked, with the rest unexplained. The sample contains 70,000 to 75,000 clones, around 80% of them found a single time. The ten largest clones take up 4% to 6% of the sample. The starting material was CD4+ or CD8+ T cells sorted from blood, obtained in a trial of the OX40 agonist ivuxolimab. These receptors were obtained from an adult with an advanced solid tumor such as melanoma, head and neck, liver or kidney cancer.

This clone was picked up one time. The chain joins TRBV14 to TRBJ2-7; no reliable D call. The CDR3 extends over 14 amino acids. Trimming pared 0 bases from V and 1 base from J, leaving 7 bases between. Germline CDR1 reads SGHDN; CDR2 reads FVKESK. The CDR3 coding sequence is TGTGCCAGCAGCCAAGATTCCGGGTCCTACGAGCAGTACTTC. This gives the protein CASSQDSGSYEQYF.

The chain recombines TRBV5-4 with TRBJ2-1; 12 nucleotides agree with TRBD2. The CDR3 extends over 16 amino acids. CDR1 and CDR2 (germline): SGHNT, YYREEE (reference sequence). Trimming took 0 bases from V and 8 from J; bases not matched to a gene: 6. The CDR3 DNA follows: TGTGCCAGCAGCTTGGATGGTCTAGCGGGGGGGCATGAGCAGTTCTTC. Translated: CASSLDGLAGGHEQFF.

The chain recombines TRBV6-1 with TRBJ1-5, with D perhaps matching TRBD1 (5 bases). V lost 4 bases and J lost 6, with 16 bases in between. Germline V gene data show CDR1 as MNHNS and CDR2 as SASEGT. This CDR3 region has 15 residues. The CDR3 DNA reads TGTGCCAGCAGTGTCCCCTCGGCTCAGGGTCAGCCCCAGCATTTT. It specifies CASSVPSAQGQPQHF.

This clone was seen a few times. V usage is TRBV27 and J usage is TRBJ2-3, with TRBD1 matching over 9 bases. V lost 5 bases and J lost 1; bases outside the gene matches: 4. The CDR3 runs to 15 residues. Germline values: CDR1 MNHEY, CDR2 SMNVEV (reference sequence). The CDR3 reads CASSLQGAGTDTQYF. CDR3 DNA: TGTGCCAGCAGTCTACAGGGGGCTGGCACAGATACGCAGTATTTT.

The rearrangement joins TRBV7-2 to TRBJ2-5; D call uncertain. Germline V lookup: CDR1 SGHTA, CDR2 FQGNSA. The length of the CDR3 is 14 residues. Trimming removed 5 bases at V and 5 bases at J, with 15 bases between. The CDR3: CASSPSGQRETQYF. CDR3 sequence (DNA): TGTGCCAGCAGCCCTAGTGGGCAAAGGGAGACCCAGTACTTC.

The chain employs TRBV5-1 and TRBJ1-4, with D possibly matching TRBD1 (5 bases). CDR3 length: 15 amino acids. Germline CDR1 is SGHRS and CDR2 is YFSETQ. The ends were cut back, 0 bases at V and 5 bases at J, with 11 bases in the middle. The CDR3 sequence: CASSLGAGINEKLFF. The CDR3 DNA reads as TGCGCCAGCAGCTTGGGGGCAGGGATAAATGAAAAACTGTTTTTT.

The chain joins TRBV19 to TRBJ1-3; possible D gene TRBD1, 5 bases. The CDR3 is 16 amino acids. Germline V gives CDR1 LNHDA, CDR2 SQIVND (reference sequence). Trimming took off 6 bases at V and 1 base at J, with 16 bases between the two ends. The CDR3: CASRKQAIGSGNTIYF. The CDR3 DNA follows: TGTGCCAGTAGGAAACAGGCAATTGGGTCTGGAAACACCATATATTTT.

The chain is built from TRBV5-1 and TRBJ1-5; no reliable D call. V shed 0 bases and J shed 4 bases, with 5 bases lying between them. This CDR3 is 13 amino acids long. CDR1 and CDR2 from the germline V gene are SGHRS and YFSETQ. CDR3 bases: TGCGCCAGCAGCTTGGAATGGAATCAGCCCCAGCATTTT. This gives the protein CASSLEWNQPQHF.

This clone was observed many times. The J gene is TRBJ1-2, the V gene TRBV20-1; D might be TRBD1 (5 bases). The CDR3 is 11 residues long. Germline CDR1 is DFQATT and CDR2 is SNEGSKA (reference sequence). Trimming left V 5 bases short and J 4 bases short, with 8 bases between. CDR3 protein: CSASDSYGYTF. The CDR3 DNA sequence: TGCAGTGCTTCCGACAGCTATGGCTACACCTTC.

This chain links TRBV5-4 with TRBJ1-2; D remains unclear. Trimming removed 0 bases at V and 4 bases at J, with 10 bases between. The CDR3 spans 14 residues. CDR1 and CDR2 (germline): SGHNT, YYREEE (reference sequence). The CDR3 DNA reads TGTGCCAGCAGCTTGGAACGGCAGATCTATGGCTACACCTTC. It yields the protein CASSLERQIYGYTF.

This clone was seen once. The rearrangement links TRBV9 to TRBJ2-7, with D perhaps TRBD1 (6 bases). V was pared by 4 bases and J by 0 bases, with 26 bases between. Germline lookup yields CDR1 SGDLS and CDR2 YYNGEE. The CDR3 contains 19 residues. CDR3 coding DNA: TGTGCCAGCAGCTCAGGGGCCCAGGGGTGGCTTCCGAGCTCCTACGAGCAGTACTTC. Translation: CASSSGAQGWLPSSYEQYF.

The chain carries TRBV11-2 and TRBJ2-2, with 8 bases that match TRBD1. Germline V gives CDR1 SGHAT, CDR2 FQNNGV. There are 16 residues in the CDR3. V shed 2 bases, J shed 4 bases, and the junction held 6 bases outside the gene matches. The CDR3 spells CASSLFQGAITGELFF. CDR3 nucleotide sequence: TGTGCCAGCAGCTTATTCCAGGGGGCAATCACCGGGGAGCTGTTTTTT.

This clone was detected once. V gene TRBV11-3 combines with J gene TRBJ2-5; 8 bases align to TRBD2. Germline V lookup: CDR1 SGHNT, CDR2 YENEEA. This CDR3 comprises 15 residues. V lost 0 bases, J lost 7 bases, and 7 bases stayed unmatched. Here the CDR3 DNA reads TGTGCCAGCAGCTTAGAAGCGGGGGAGCGGGTGACCCAGTACTTC. Translated: CASSLEAGERVTQYF.

A word on this clone: Germline and junction disagree at one end, which may indicate a read error. The same CDR3 also results from other DNA sequences found in this sample. The CDR3 nucleotides are TGTGCCATCTCTAATAGCAATCAGCCCCAGCACTTT. It codes for CAISNSNQPQHF. V is TRBV10-3 and J is TRBJ1-5; D not certain. Germline assignment: CDR1 ENHRY and CDR2 SYGVKD. The CDR3 covers 12 residues.

The chain combines TRBV5-1 with TRBJ2-3, with 9 nucleotides matching TRBD2. CDR3 size: 16 residues. J lost 8 bases, V lost 4 bases, and 14 bases had no gene match. CDR1 is SGHRS and CDR2 is YFSETQ in the germline V gene. CDR3: CASSPDSGSGEGTQYF. The CDR3 DNA reads TGCGCCAGCAGCCCAGATAGCGGGAGTGGGGAAGGTACGCAGTATTTT.

V is TRBV2 and J is TRBJ2-3; possible D gene TRBD1, 6 bases. Germline CDR1 and CDR2: SNHLY and FYNNEI. Trimming stripped 11 bases from V and 0 bases from J, with 6 bases between. The CDR3 runs to 11 residues. CDR3 loop: CAGTSTDTQYF. In nucleotides, the CDR3 is TGTGCCGGGACAAGCACAGATACGCAGTATTTT. The entire variable domain, with the rest obtained from reference TRBV2 and TRBJ2-3, is as follows: EPEVTQTPSHQVTQMGQEVILRCVPISNHLYFYWYRQILGQKVEFLVSFYNNEISEKSEIFDDQFSVERPDGSNFTLKIRSTKLEDSAMYFCAGTSTDTQYFGPGTRLTVL.

The rearrangement uses TRBV7-2 and TRBJ2-5; D unclear. The ends were cut back, 4 bases at V and 5 bases at J, with 5 bases in the middle. Germline CDR1 and CDR2: SGHTA and FQGNSA. The CDR3 has 11 residues. CDR3 sequence (DNA): TGTGCCAGCAGCTCTTGGGAGACCCAGTACTTC. Amino acids: CASSSWETQYF.

This chain joins TRBV7-2 and TRBJ2-1, with D uncertain. Trimming stripped 7 bases from V and 7 bases from J, with 8 bases between. The CDR3 totals 11 residues. CDR1 SGHTA and CDR2 FQGNSA come from the germline V gene. In nucleotides, the CDR3 is TGTGCCAGCACCTCAAGTAATGAGCAGTTCTTC. It specifies CASTSSNEQFF.

The table lists this clone with a few counts. The chain combines TRBV5-1 with TRBJ2-7; TRBD1 agrees at 9 bases. With V trimmed by 3 bases and J by 7 bases, 5 bases remained unmatched. From germline, CDR1 is SGHRS and CDR2 YFSETQ. The CDR3 contains 13 residues. Here the CDR3 reads CASSWTGEGEQYF. The CDR3 coding sequence is TGCGCCAGCAGCTGGACAGGGGAGGGGGAGCAGTACTTC.